This T cell receptor (beta chain) comes out of a study of shared clonotypes between healthy human individuals (dated by TCRdb to 2020 to 2022). With respect to the entire study: The cohort included a few men and two women between 18 and 49 years of age. For each donor, CD4 naive and CD4 memory were each given three plates, CD8 naive was given two plates, and CD8 memory was given one plate. Blood TCR repertoires of a handful of healthy adults were deeply sequenced to estimate repertoire size and the extent of clonotype sharing between individuals. To increase sequencing depth and limit assay-specific biases, different laboratories used diverse techniques to prepare libraries and sequence TCR repertoires. Leukapheresis yielded between about 0.94 and 9.5 billion PBMCs per donor. Points the paper makes about the study in general: Compared with non-shared clonotypes, clonotypes shared by all four sorted-subset donors had higher generation probabilities. Even with the large sequencing depth, rarefaction of the sorted-subset datasets indicated that sequencing was incomplete. Pairwise subsampling led to the expectation that sequencing depth would affect the degree of clonotype sharing among donors. Because the study included only a small number of donors, the genetic and exposure-history diversity represented was limited. Only blood was sampled, and tissue TCR repertoires likely differ from those in blood. Across a handful of donors, roughly 5% of naive CD4, more than 3% of naive CD8, 2% to 2.5% of memory CD4, and approximately 0.4% of memory CD8 clonotypes were shared. Estimated clonotype richness was generally larger for naive than for memory subsets.

The CDR3 sequence holds 16 residues, the cysteine and phenylalanine included. Only the CDR3 DNA is retained, 48 bases long and in frame from the first base. V is cut back by 0 bases and J by 0 bases, with 5 bases in the junction unmatched. As encoded in the germline V gene (reference sequence), CDR1 is SEHNR while CDR2 is FQNEAQ. Using the deep immunoSEQ assay, TCR CDR3 regions were amplified from genomic DNA by multiplex PCR. Extracted genomic DNA from each cell subset was distributed evenly across all wells of several immunoSEQ 96-well plates, and each plate was treated as a replicate. Each replicate PCR for sorted subsets received around 200 ng genomic DNA, equal to tens of thousands of T cell genomes. Purified libraries were measured with a Qubit 3.0 fluorometer, size-checked on a Bioanalyzer 2100, and measured again with the KAPA Library Quantification kit. Every immunoSEQ 96-well plate was sequenced on a separate single-read 150-cycle Illumina NextSeq 550 flow cell. For the original study's pipeline: Because the immunoSEQ output held only junctional sequences and lacked quality scores, the filtering could not match the filtering applied to full-length reads. To assign V/J genes and CDR3, sequences were annotated against IMGT germline references using PyIR, a Python wrapper for IgBLAST v1.9. Reads were filtered out if the reads had weak V/J assignments (E-value above 1e-6), no CDR3, stop codons, out-of-frame junctions, or ambiguous translated residues. V3J clonotypes were defined as sequences sharing the same inferred V gene, J gene, and CDR3 amino acid sequence. The percentage overlap between two repertoires was calculated by dividing the number of shared unique clonotypes by the size of the smaller repertoire. RTK rarefaction, the Chao1 estimator, and Recon v2.1 estimates of unobserved clonotypes were used to assess repertoire richness. OLGA was used to compute generation probabilities for all TCRbeta clonotypes that the gDNA method yielded from a handful of donors. TCRdb mirrors the immuneACCESS table, restricted to in-frame sequences. Some clones are absent from its copies; in checked studies, under half trace to an unresolved V gene, and the reason for the others is unknown. V and J calls and clone size come straight from that table; D and trimming were deduced from the DNA. This sample has about 2 million clones in its table, and about 94% of those were observed once. The ten largest make up roughly 1.2% of the sample.

CD8 naive samples were CD45RO-negative cells positively selected for CCR7, giving a CD45RA+CCR7+ population that excluded TemRA cells. The donors were healthy, HIV-negative adults with no recently reported acute infections or vaccinations. All donors were Caucasian adults living in Nashville, Tennessee, USA. After blood collection by leukapheresis, PBMCs were isolated using Ficoll-Histopaque density gradient centrifugation and then cryopreserved in the vapor phase of liquid nitrogen. Analytical flow cytometry was used to check the purity and quantity of every magnetically sorted T cell population. From each sorted fraction, genomic DNA was isolated and quantified by UV absorbance on a Nanodrop 2000c. This clone was seen just once. This receptor's antigen is unknown. The input lacks base qualities; no much larger clone sits a single base away.

Source material: naive CD8+ T cells sorted from blood. This specimen's cell subset or site label, per the study, means: CD45RA+CCR7+. This chain joins TRBV7-9 to TRBJ2-7; the central 7 bases match TRBD1. The TCR originated in a man between 18 and 29 years old in good health. The DNA sequence is given as TGTGCCAGCAGCTTAGCGGGGGACAGACCCTCCTACGAGCAGTACTTC. It translates as CASSLAGDRPSYEQYF.